Described below is a single TCR beta chain sequence and its context. Its antigen is still unknown. Two lung cancer pathologists independently confirmed each histologic diagnosis. The sample is drawn from a study of immune evolution from preneoplasia to lung adenocarcinoma. Study-level results: Later-stage lesions appeared to have more T cells, more diversity, less clonality.

The assay was immunoSEQ multiplex PCR, and TCRdb's table has in-frame clones only and misses some. The table records under 9,500 clones, 79% of them present only once. The TCR comes from a person aged 65 to 85 with lung adenocarcinoma. The sequenced material came from FFPE minimally invasive lung adenocarcinoma tissue.

The CDR3 DNA sequence: TGTGCCAGCAGCGTACTCCAGGAGCCCACAGATACGCAGTATTTT. Amino acids: CASSVLQEPTDTQYF. J is TRBJ2-3 and V is TRBV9; D remains ambiguous. Germline-derived CDR1 and CDR2 are SGDLS and YYNGEE. The CDR3 loop spans 15 amino acids. V was trimmed by 1 base and J by 2 bases, leaving 11 bases between them.